This T cell receptor beta chain comes out of a study of identical twins. Study-wide points: Abundant cord blood beta clonotypes carried fewer insertions; memory repertoires showed none. Weaker excess sharing between twins was seen in beta out-of-frame sequences.

TCRdb used MiXCR to reprocess the 5' RACE reads, holding one entry per CDR3 protein. The sample includes around 250,000 distinct CDR3 sequences, over 9.5% seen only once; the top ten take about 4%. A note on this clonotype: Its antigen is as yet unknown.

Germline V gene sequence: CDR1 MNHNS, CDR2 SASEGT. V dropped 4 bases and J dropped 15; count of bases not matched to a gene: 7. The CDR3 spans 14 residues. These data were likewise used in another study, on yellow fever vaccine responses in identical twins.

The receptor comes from a woman aged 18-30 years in good health. Specimen: memory (CD45RO+) T cells sorted from blood. The J gene is TRBJ2-1, the V gene TRBV6-1; TRBD2 matches at 15 bases. The CDR3 spells CASSVGLAGGPTFF. CDR3 nucleotides: TGTGCCAGCAGTGTAGGACTAGCGGGGGGGCCGACGTTCTTC.